Presented here are 16 T cell receptor beta chains from one specimen sequenced in a study of identifying expanded T cells in peripheral blood. The table came from immunoSEQ multiplex PCR; TCRdb's copy has only in-frame clones and leaves some out. Of around 81,000 clones in the sample, about 85% were seen once. Material for sequencing was blood. These receptors originate from a person aged 18-69 years in good health.

The CDR3 DNA reads as TGTGCCAGCAGCTCGGGACAGCACTACGAGCAGTACTTC. This codes for CASSSGQHYEQYF. The chain employs TRBV11-2 and TRBJ2-7, with 7 bases matching TRBD1. Trimming at V came to 4 bases and at J to 3 bases, leaving 3 bases not matched to a gene. The V gene's germline CDR1 is SGHAT and CDR2 FQNNGV. This CDR3 has 13 residues.

The chain uses TRBV7-8 and TRBJ1-4, with D maybe TRBD1 (5 bases). The CDR3 covers 17 residues. Germline lookup yields CDR1 SGHVS and CDR2 FQNEAQ. The V gene lost 5 bases and the J gene lost 7 bases, with 23 bases spanning the gap. The CDR3 protein is CASSTKTVPERAEKLFF. The CDR3 DNA follows: TGTGCCAGCAGCACGAAGACAGTTCCCGAGAGGGCTGAAAAACTGTTTTTT.

The chain joins TRBV5-1 to TRBJ1-3; tentatively, D is TRBD1 (6 bases). This CDR3 comprises 14 residues. Trimming stripped 0 bases from V and 2 bases from J, with 6 bases between. Germline loops: CDR1 SGHRS, CDR2 YFSETQ. The CDR3 DNA follows: TGCGCCAGCAGCTTGGACAGGGCTGGAAACACCATATATTTT. Amino acids: CASSLDRAGNTIYF.

Remarks on this clone: The conserved phenylalanine or tryptophan is not found at the CDR3 terminus, so this likely reflects a read error. The DNA is left out, because the CDR3 cannot be placed on it with certainty; the CDR3 is given as TCRdb lists it. The gene calls are TRBV14 and TRBJ1-1. Germline V gene data show CDR1 as SGHDN and CDR2 as FVKESK. The CDR3 has 13 amino acids, counting both end residues. CDR3 amino acids: CASSPRRDAPSYL.

The chain links TRBV6-6 to TRBJ1-1; D is uncertain. Germline V gene sequence: CDR1 MNHNY, CDR2 SVGAGI (reference sequence). The CDR3 runs to 12 residues. V dropped 8 bases and J dropped 7 bases, with 14 bases sitting between them. The CDR3 sequence: CASLGGIGEAFF. The CDR3 DNA follows: TGTGCCAGCTTAGGTGGAATTGGTGAAGCTTTCTTT.

The rearrangement links TRBV2 to TRBJ2-2; no reliable D call. The ends were cut back, 0 bases at V and 8 bases at J, with 10 bases in the middle. The germline CDR1 and CDR2 sequences are SNHLY and FYNNEI. This CDR3 spans 14 amino acids. The CDR3 here is CASSEAWAAGELFF. The DNA of the CDR3 is TGTGCCAGCAGTGAAGCTTGGGCTGCGGGGGAGCTGTTTTTT.

The CDR3 bases are TGCGCCAGCAGCCAAGTCAGGGGGATCTATGGCTACACCTTC. Translation gives CASSQVRGIYGYTF. The rearrangement joins TRBV4-1 to TRBJ1-2; 7 bases align to TRBD1. Per germline, CDR1 MGHRA and CDR2 YSYEKL. The CDR3 is 14 residues long. J was trimmed by 4 bases and V by 1 base; bases with no gene match: 3.

Remarks on this clone: One end of the junction does not line up with germline, which may come from a read error. The gene calls are TRBV5-1 and TRBJ2-3; TRBD2 agrees at 9 bases. The V gene's germline CDR1 is SGHRS and CDR2 YFSETQ. This CDR3 has 11 amino acids. The CDR3 sequence is CASSRRLAGVF. CDR3 nucleotides: TGCGCCAGCAGCCGGAGGTTAGCGGGAGTTTTT.

This chain links TRBV6-6 with TRBJ1-2, with 7 nucleotides matching TRBD1. Germline trimming cut 5 bases from V and 6 bases from J; bases unmatched to any gene: 9. CDR3 length: 14 amino acids. Looked up from germline, CDR1 is MNHNY and CDR2 is SVGAGI (reference sequence). CDR3 residues: CASSTRDSLNGYTF. In DNA, the CDR3 is TGTGCCAGCAGTACGCGGGACAGTTTGAATGGCTACACCTTC.

The chain uses TRBV5-1 and TRBJ1-6, with D possibly being TRBD1 (5 bases). From germline, CDR1 is SGHRS and CDR2 YFSETQ. CDR3 length equals 15 residues. V lost 4 bases and J lost 6, with 14 bases in between. This CDR3 reads CASSIEPGTNSPLHF. The CDR3, as DNA: TGCGCCAGCAGCATAGAACCAGGGACTAATTCACCCCTCCACTTT.

This clone appeared a few times. V usage is TRBV14 and J usage is TRBJ1-1, with a possible D match to TRBD1 (6 bases). The CDR3 length is 15 residues. Germline V lookup: CDR1 SGHDN, CDR2 FVKESK. The V gene lost 5 bases and the J gene lost 0 bases, with 13 bases spanning the gap. This CDR3 is CASSSQTGLNTEAFF. The CDR3 DNA follows: TGTGCCAGCAGCTCCCAAACAGGGTTGAACACTGAAGCTTTCTTT.

With respect to this clone: Germline and junction disagree at one end, which may indicate a read error. The chain couples TRBV5-6 to TRBJ1-2; tentatively, D is TRBD1 (6 bases). This CDR3 comprises 16 residues. CDR1 is SGHDT and CDR2 is YYEEEE in the germline V gene. The CDR3 sequence is CASSQSLDRRLYGYAF. The CDR3 DNA follows: TGTGCCAGCAGCCAGTCATTGGACAGACGCCTCTATGGCTACGCCTTC.

The chain combines TRBV18 with TRBJ1-2; a possible D gene is TRBD1 (6 bases). Germline V gene sequence: CDR1 KGHSH, CDR2 LQKENI. The CDR3 is 13 residues long. Trimming pared 6 bases from V and 2 bases from J, leaving 10 bases between. CDR3: CASSKGENYGYTF. The CDR3, as DNA: TGTGCCAGCTCTAAGGGGGAAAACTATGGCTACACCTTC.

This sequence joins TRBV6-6 and TRBJ2-1; D perhaps matches TRBD1 (6 bases). V was shortened by 6 bases and J by 4 bases, with 16 bases between the two germline ends. The CDR3 runs 15 residues. CDR1 MNHNY and CDR2 SVGAGI come from the germline V gene (reference sequence). DNA for the CDR3: TGTGCCAGCAGCCCACAGGGACACCCGTACAATGAGCAGTTCTTC. Protein product: CASSPQGHPYNEQFF.

The V call is TRBV2, the J call TRBJ1-1, with D perhaps matching TRBD1 (6 bases). The CDR3 runs to 14 residues. Germline loops: CDR1 SNHLY, CDR2 FYNNEI. Trimming stripped 5 bases from V and 1 base from J, with 11 bases between. In DNA form, the CDR3 reads TGTGCCAGCAGTCAACAGACAGGGAACACTGAAGCTTTCTTT. Protein: CASSQQTGNTEAFF.

J is TRBJ1-1 and V is TRBV4-1; the D gene is possibly TRBD1 (6 bases). The V and J ends lost 2 bases and 7 bases respectively, with 17 bases between them. This CDR3 spans 15 amino acids. Germline V gene sequence: CDR1 MGHRA, CDR2 YSYEKL. The CDR3 sequence: CASSQPLARGGEAFF. The CDR3 DNA reads as TGCGCCAGCAGCCAACCCCTCGCCAGGGGCGGTGAAGCTTTCTTT.